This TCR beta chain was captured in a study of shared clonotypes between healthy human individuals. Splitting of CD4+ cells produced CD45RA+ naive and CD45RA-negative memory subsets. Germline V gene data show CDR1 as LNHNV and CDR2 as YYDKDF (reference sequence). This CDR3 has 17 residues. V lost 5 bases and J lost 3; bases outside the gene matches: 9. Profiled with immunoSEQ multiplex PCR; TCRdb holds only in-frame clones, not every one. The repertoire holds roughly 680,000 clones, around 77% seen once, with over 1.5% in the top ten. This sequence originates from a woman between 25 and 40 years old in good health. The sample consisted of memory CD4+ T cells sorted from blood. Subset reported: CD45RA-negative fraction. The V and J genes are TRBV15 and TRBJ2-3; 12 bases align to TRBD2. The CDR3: CATSDRGLAGRTDTQYF. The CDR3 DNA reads TGTGCCACCAGCGATCGGGGACTAGCGGGTAGAACAGATACGCAGTATTTT.